The next 26 T cell receptor beta chains were all read from a single sample in a study of shared clonotypes between healthy human individuals. Sequencing was performed with immunoSEQ multiplex PCR; in TCRdb, only in-frame clones are kept and a portion is missing. The sample yields around 690,000 clones, 80% to 95% seen once. Specimen: memory CD8+ T cells from PBMCs. The subset: CD45RO+ cells pooled with CCR7-negative TemRA cells. The receptors were gathered from a man younger than 30 in good health. Some clones in this sample may be carry-over from other donors' samples.

The chain has TRBV5-8 and TRBJ2-7; no clear D gene. Germline V gene lookup returns CDR1 SGHTS and CDR2 YDEGEE. The CDR3 contains 13 residues. V was trimmed by 0 bases and J by 1 base, leaving 5 bases between them. This CDR3 is CASSLAGSYEQYF. The CDR3 bases are TGTGCCAGCAGCTTGGCCGGGTCCTACGAGCAGTACTTC.

The chain carries TRBV7-3 and TRBJ1-1; D may be TRBD1 (5 bases). V was clipped by 6 bases and J by 1 base, with 9 bases between them. The CDR3 covers 13 residues. Germline CDR1 SGHTA, CDR2 FQGTGA. CDR3 sequence: CASSPTANTEAFF. CDR3 in DNA: TGTGCCAGCAGTCCGACAGCGAACACTGAAGCTTTCTTT.

In this sample, this clone turned up once. One end of the junction fails to match germline, which may point to a read error. V usage is TRBV6-1 and J usage is TRBJ1-2, with D maybe TRBD1 (5 bases). The germline gives CDR1 MNHNS, CDR2 SASEGT. This CDR3 is built from 16 residues. CDR3 sequence: CASREVIRGASYGYTF. The CDR3 region has the DNA TGTGCCAGCCGTGAGGTCATACGTGGGGCCAGCTATGGCTACACCTTC.

The V and J genes are TRBV25-1 and TRBJ2-7; TRBD2 might be the D (5 bases). The CDR3 is 12 amino acids. V lost 4 bases and J lost 3, with 7 bases in between. Looked up from germline, CDR1 is MGHDK and CDR2 is SYGVNS. As DNA, the CDR3 is TGTGCCAGCAGTGTACGGGGCTACGAGCAGTACTTC. Residues: CASSVRGYEQYF.

The chain recombines TRBV28 with TRBJ2-7, with 12 bases matching TRBD2. Germline CDR1 reads MDHEN; CDR2 reads SYDVKM. CDR3 length equals 14 residues. V shed 2 bases, J shed 6 bases, and the junction held 2 bases outside the gene matches. Here the CDR3 DNA reads TGTGCCAGCAGTTTACTAGCGGGAGGGATCGAGCAGTACTTC. It codes for CASSLLAGGIEQYF.

Of note for this clone: One base separates it from a far larger clone, so it is likely a read error. Other DNA sequences in this specimen translate into the identical CDR3. The chain has TRBV5-4 and TRBJ1-2; D not certain. The CDR3 has 15 amino acids. Germline loops: CDR1 SGHNT, CDR2 YYREEE (reference sequence). CDR3 DNA sequence: TGTGCCAGCAGCTTGGAACCTGGGGATACCTATGGCTACACCTTT. Translation: CASSLEPGDTYGYTF. The full variable domain, with the rest looked up from reference TRBV5-4 and TRBJ1-2, is ETGVTQSPTHLIKTRGQQVTLRCSSQSGHNTVSWYQQALGQGPQFIFQYYREEENGRGNFPPRFSGLQFPNYSSELNVNALELDDSALYLCASSLEPGDTYGYTFGSGTRLTVV.

The rearrangement links TRBV10-1 to TRBJ2-7, with 9 bases fitting TRBD1. The CDR3 covers 15 residues. After removal of 6 bases from V and 0 bases from J, the junction contained 6 bases not matched to a gene. The V gene's germline CDR1 is WNHNN and CDR2 SYGVQD (reference sequence). CDR3 DNA: TGCGCCAGCAGGCTTGGGACAGGGAGCTCCTACGAGCAGTACTTC. This sequence encodes CASRLGTGSSYEQYF.

V usage is TRBV15 and J usage is TRBJ1-5; D call uncertain. With 0 bases removed from V and 0 bases from J, the gap between germline ends came to 6 bases. The CDR3 is 15 amino acids. Germline V gives CDR1 LNHNV, CDR2 YYDKDF (reference sequence). The CDR3 protein is CATSRDWVSNQPQHF. CDR3 sequence (DNA): TGTGCCACCAGCAGAGATTGGGTTAGCAATCAGCCCCAGCATTTT.

This clone has a single count. The V call is TRBV7-3, the J call TRBJ1-5, with TRBD1 identical over 9 bases. The germline gives CDR1 SGHTA, CDR2 FQGTGA. The length of the CDR3 is 13 residues. The V segment lost 10 bases and the J segment 5 bases; nucleotides outside the gene matches: 6. The DNA for the CDR3 is TGTGCCAAGCCGGGACAGGGAGATCAGCCCCAGCATTTT. Protein sequence: CAKPGQGDQPQHF.

The rearrangement joins TRBV5-6 to TRBJ2-5, with 16 nucleotides matching TRBD2. The germline gives CDR1 SGHDT, CDR2 YYEEEE. This CDR3 is 18 amino acids long. Trimming cost V 0 bases and J 9 bases; bases outside gene matches: 11. The CDR3 nucleotides are TGTGCCAGCAGCTTGGGCGCGGGACTAGCGGGAGGGGCCCGTCCCCAGTACTTC. Protein sequence: CASSLGAGLAGGARPQYF.

V usage is TRBV9 and J usage is TRBJ2-7; 8 bases are shared with TRBD1. Germline V gene sequence: CDR1 SGDLS, CDR2 YYNGEE. This CDR3 spans 13 amino acids. V was clipped by 1 base and J by 6 bases; unmatched bases: 3. CDR3 protein: CASSVTTGGEQYF. The DNA for the CDR3 is TGTGCCAGCAGCGTAACAACAGGGGGCGAGCAGTACTTC.

The chain is built from TRBV6-5 and TRBJ1-1; D not certain. The CDR3 has 15 residues. V lost 0 bases and J 2 bases, leaving 10 bases between the germline ends. Germline V CDR1 and CDR2: MNHEY, SVGAGI. CDR3 sequence: CASSYSSGKNTEAFF. In nucleotides, the CDR3 is TGTGCCAGCAGTTACTCGTCGGGGAAAAACACTGAAGCTTTCTTT.

V gene TRBV7-9 combines with J gene TRBJ2-7, with D possibly being TRBD2 (6 bases). The germline V gene has CDR1 SEHNR and CDR2 FQNEAQ (reference sequence). The V gene lost 7 bases and the J gene lost 4 bases, with 11 bases spanning the gap. The CDR3 covers 12 residues. As DNA, the CDR3 is TGTGCCAGCAACCTCGGGAGTTACGAGCAGTACTTC. Its protein is CASNLGSYEQYF.

For the CDR3, the DNA is TGTGCCAGTAGTAACAGGGAGGGCACTGAAGCTTTCTTT. Encoded protein: CASSNREGTEAFF. The rearrangement joins TRBV19 to TRBJ1-1; a weak D match, TRBD1 (6 bases). V dropped 4 bases and J dropped 4 bases, with 10 bases sitting between them. Germline assignment: CDR1 LNHDA and CDR2 SQIVND (reference sequence). The CDR3 has 13 amino acids.

The gene calls are TRBV19 and TRBJ1-1; D remains unclear. Trimming left V 3 bases short and J 4 bases short, with 9 bases between. The CDR3 has 13 residues. The germline CDR1 and CDR2 sequences are LNHDA and SQIVND (reference sequence). The CDR3: CASSIRVGTEAFF. Here the CDR3 DNA reads TGTGCCAGTAGTATTAGGGTCGGCACTGAAGCTTTCTTT.

V and J are TRBV19 and TRBJ1-1; D gene unclear. This CDR3 spans 14 amino acids. V lost 1 base to trimming and J lost 5 bases, with 11 bases between them. In germline, CDR1 is LNHDA, CDR2 SQIVND (reference sequence). The CDR3: CASSIGPLGTEAFF. The CDR3 DNA follows: TGTGCCAGTAGTATAGGACCCTTGGGAACTGAAGCTTTCTTT.

The rearrangement uses TRBV4-1 and TRBJ2-7; 12 bases are a match to TRBD2. The CDR3 is 15 amino acids. Germline loops: CDR1 MGHRA, CDR2 YSYEKL. V shed 6 bases, J shed 2 bases, and the junction held 5 bases outside the gene matches. The DNA for the CDR3 is TGCGCCAGCAGTTCACGGACTAGCGGGGCCTACGAGCAGTACTTC. It translates to CASSSRTSGAYEQYF.

In this sample, this clone turned up once. The chain's CDR3 is CASRLGLAGRETQYF. For the CDR3, the DNA is TGTGCCAGCAGACTCGGACTAGCGGGGAGGGAGACCCAGTACTTC. The chain recombines TRBV2 with TRBJ2-5; 12 bases match TRBD2. This CDR3 has 15 amino acids. The trim removed 6 bases at V and 5 bases at J, leaving 7 bases unmatched. CDR1 is SNHLY and CDR2 is FYNNEI in the germline V gene.

CDR3: CASSPSDSGSVGRYF. The CDR3 DNA reads as TGTGCCAGCAGCCCCTCCGACAGCGGGAGTGTCGGGCGTTACTTC. This chain uses TRBV7-9 with TRBJ2-5; 8 bases fit TRBD2. The CDR3 runs 15 residues. Germline values: CDR1 SEHNR, CDR2 FQNEAQ (reference sequence). The V segment lost 5 bases and the J segment 14 bases; nucleotides outside the gene matches: 19.

This clone was recorded at least ten times. Additional DNA sequences in this sample encode the identical CDR3. The V and J genes are TRBV7-3 and TRBJ2-3; 8 nucleotides agree with TRBD2. J was trimmed by 2 bases and V by 5 bases; bases with no gene match: 6. The CDR3 is 15 amino acids. Germline-derived CDR1 and CDR2 are SGHTA and FQGTGA. CDR3 in amino acids: CASSRLALSTDTQYF. The CDR3 DNA is TGTGCCAGCAGCCGACTAGCGCTCTCCACAGATACGCAGTATTTT.

The chain uses TRBV2 and TRBJ2-4, with TRBD2 identical over 10 bases. V was clipped by 5 bases and J by 8 bases; unmatched bases: 9. Germline V gene sequence: CDR1 SNHLY, CDR2 FYNNEI. This CDR3 spans 15 amino acids. CDR3 nucleotide sequence: TGTGCCAGCAGTAGGGCTAGCGGGAGAATGTACATTCAGTACTTC. It yields the protein CASSRASGRMYIQYF. The full variable domain, rest sourced from reference TRBV2 and TRBJ2-4, is EPEVTQTPSHQVTQMGQEVILRCVPISNHLYFYWYRQILGQKVEFLVSFYNNEISEKSEIFDDQFSVERPDGSNFTLKIRSTKLEDSAMYFCASSRASGRMYIQYFGAGTRLSVL.

This clone was detected a few times. This chain uses TRBV2 with TRBJ1-5; the D is unclear. The ends were cut back, 7 bases at V and 4 bases at J, with 11 bases in the middle. CDR3 length: 13 amino acids. In germline, CDR1 is SNHLY, CDR2 FYNNEI. The CDR3 sequence is CASMVGVNQPQHF. CDR3 sequence (DNA): TGTGCCAGCATGGTAGGAGTAAATCAGCCCCAGCATTTT. Drawing the rest from reference TRBV2 and TRBJ1-5, the complete variable domain is EPEVTQTPSHQVTQMGQEVILRCVPISNHLYFYWYRQILGQKVEFLVSFYNNEISEKSEIFDDQFSVERPDGSNFTLKIRSTKLEDSAMYFCASMVGVNQPQHFGDGTRLSIL.

The chain is built from TRBV2 and TRBJ2-1, with 14 nucleotides matching TRBD2. CDR3 length: 15 residues. Per germline, CDR1 SNHLY and CDR2 FYNNEI. The V gene end was trimmed by 10 bases and the J gene end by 7 bases; junction bases not matched to a gene: 9. Here the CDR3 DNA reads TGTGCCACTCCTACGACTAGCGGGAGGGCGAATGAGCAGTTCTTC. This encodes CATPTTSGRANEQFF. The variable domain in full, with the rest retrieved from reference TRBV2 and TRBJ2-1, is EPEVTQTPSHQVTQMGQEVILRCVPISNHLYFYWYRQILGQKVEFLVSFYNNEISEKSEIFDDQFSVERPDGSNFTLKIRSTKLEDSAMYFCATPTTSGRANEQFFGPGTRLTVL.

V gene TRBV9 combines with J gene TRBJ1-1; D unresolved. The CDR3 runs 15 residues. Trimming took 4 bases from V and 0 from J, leaving 13 bases between them. CDR1 is SGDLS and CDR2 is YYNGEE in the germline V gene. The CDR3 sequence is CASSPGGSMNTEAFF. The CDR3 region has the DNA TGTGCCAGCAGCCCCGGCGGGTCCATGAACACTGAAGCTTTCTTT.

The CDR3 is CASSLGRGYLYEQYF. CDR3 DNA: TGTGCCAGCAGTTTGGGCAGGGGGTACCTCTACGAGCAGTACTTC. The chain couples TRBV28 to TRBJ2-7; 7 nucleotides line up with TRBD1. The CDR3 totals 15 residues. The V segment lost 3 bases and the J segment 3 bases; nucleotides outside the gene matches: 8. Germline-derived CDR1 and CDR2 are MDHEN and SYDVKM.

The rearrangement joins TRBV4-1 to TRBJ1-6; a possible D gene is TRBD1 (6 bases). This CDR3 has 14 amino acids. V lost 2 bases to trimming and J lost 7 bases, with 9 bases between them. Germline lookup yields CDR1 MGHRA and CDR2 YSYEKL. The CDR3 DNA is TGCGCCAGCAGCCAATTCACAGGGAATTCACCCCTCCACTTT. Translating it yields CASSQFTGNSPLHF.